A single sample is the source of the 10 T cell receptor beta chains below, sequenced in a study of blood T cell repertoires in COVID-19 (dated by TCRdb to about 2020). Libraries were constructed by the immunoSEQ multiplex PCR assay. The immuneACCESS repertoire file appears here via TCRdb, limited to in-frame rearrangements. These files lack a portion of the clones; in checked studies, under half of the deficit traces to unresolved V genes, and the cause of the others is not known. The table for this sample lists about 190,000 clones; 88% of them were counted only once. Roughly 4.7% of the sample belongs to the ten largest clones. Sequencing was performed on peripheral blood. These receptors were obtained from a human donor in a cohort sampled during active COVID-19.

Comments on this clone: Other DNA sequences within the sample encode an identical CDR3. The chain combines TRBV27 with TRBJ2-6; D not resolved. Trimming removed 3 bases at V and 4 bases at J, with 4 bases between. The germline V gene has CDR1 MNHEY and CDR2 SMNVEV (reference sequence). The CDR3 is made up of 13 amino acids. CDR3 loop: CASSFPGANVLTF. CDR3 coding DNA: TGTGCCAGCAGTTTCCCGGGGGCCAACGTCCTGACTTTC.

The gene calls are TRBV19 and TRBJ1-6; D ambiguous. This CDR3 is built from 18 residues. V was pared by 5 bases and J by 1 base, with 18 bases between. Germline V gene data show CDR1 as LNHDA and CDR2 as SQIVND (reference sequence). CDR3 nucleotides: TGTGCCAGTAGTCTCGACCTCACATCAGGATCCTATAATTCACCCCTCCACTTT. It specifies CASSLDLTSGSYNSPLHF.

The chain couples TRBV18 to TRBJ1-1; D is perhaps TRBD1 (5 bases). The CDR3 sequence is 14 residues long. The V and J ends lost 5 bases and 4 bases respectively, with 14 bases between them. Germline lookup yields CDR1 KGHSH and CDR2 LQKENI. The chain's CDR3 is CASSRDLGSTEAFF. DNA of the CDR3: TGTGCCAGCTCAAGGGACTTGGGAAGCACTGAAGCTTTCTTT.

This clone was recorded a few times. The identical CDR3 is also encoded by other nucleotide sequences in the sample. The chain employs TRBV10-1 and TRBJ2-7; D gene ambiguous. Germline V gene sequence: CDR1 WNHNN, CDR2 SYGVQD (reference sequence). There are 12 residues in the CDR3. V gave up 0 bases and J gave up 4 bases, with 4 bases separating them. Written as DNA, the CDR3 is TGCGCCAGCAGTGAGTCCCGGTACGAGCAGTACTTC. Its translation is CASSESRYEQYF.

V gene TRBV11-2 combines with J gene TRBJ2-1, with TRBD2 matching 7 bases. With 3 bases clipped from V and 0 bases from J, the junction kept 2 bases outside the gene matches. The CDR3 runs 15 residues. The germline CDR1 and CDR2 sequences are SGHAT and FQNNGV. CDR3 residues: CASSFSGRSYNEQFF. Written as DNA, the CDR3 is TGTGCCAGCAGCTTTAGCGGGCGCTCCTACAATGAGCAGTTCTTC.

This clone was detected only a few times. V gene TRBV7-2 combines with J gene TRBJ2-7; TRBD1 is a possible D gene (5 bases). The V end lost 3 bases, the J end lost 0 bases, and 6 bases lay between the germline ends. CDR1 and CDR2 from the germline V gene are SGHTA and FQGNSA. The CDR3 contains 13 residues. The CDR3 sequence: CASSFTGSYEQYF. The CDR3 nucleotides are TGTGCCAGCAGCTTTACAGGCTCCTACGAGCAGTACTTC.

The chain has TRBV7-2 and TRBJ2-3; TRBD2 matches at 10 bases. The CDR3 consists of 16 residues. The V gene's germline CDR1 is SGHTA and CDR2 FQGNSA. V dropped 5 bases and J dropped 2; count of bases not matched to a gene: 7. CDR3 sequence: CASSTRTSGSTDTQYF. CDR3 nucleotides: TGTGCCAGCAGCACCCGGACTAGCGGATCCACAGATACGCAGTATTTT.

J is TRBJ1-3 and V is TRBV11-2; D is unresolved. In germline, CDR1 is SGHAT, CDR2 FQNNGV. CDR3 length: 12 amino acids. The ends were cut back, 5 bases at V and 4 bases at J, with 6 bases in the middle. CDR3: CASSPEGNTIYF. The CDR3 DNA is TGTGCCAGCAGCCCGGAGGGAAACACCATATATTTT. The whole variable domain, filled in from reference TRBV11-2 and TRBJ1-3, reads EAGVAQSPRYKIIEKRQSVAFWCNPISGHATLYWYQQILGQGPKLLIQFQNNGVVDDSQLPKDRFSAERLKGVDSTLKIQPAKLEDSAVYLCASSPEGNTIYFGEGSWLTVV.

The chain couples TRBV3-1 (or the pseudogene TRBV3-2) to TRBJ1-2; 8 nucleotides align to TRBD1. Germline assignment: CDR1 LGHDT and CDR2 YNNKEL (reference sequence). The CDR3 is 19 residues long. The V segment lost 0 bases and the J segment 0 bases; nucleotides outside the gene matches: 12. In DNA, the CDR3 is TGTGCCAGCAGCCAAGAGGGTTGGGACAGGACCGATACTAACTATGGCTACACCTTC. Protein product: CASSQEGWDRTDTNYGYTF.

This chain links TRBV6-1 with TRBJ1-2, with 11 positions matching TRBD1. Germline trimming cut 3 bases from V and 5 bases from J; bases unmatched to any gene: 5. Germline V CDR1 and CDR2: MNHNS, SASEGT. The CDR3 extends over 15 amino acids. The CDR3 nucleotides read TGTGCCAGCAGTGATTCTGGACAGGGGGCGTATGGCTACACCTTC. It yields the protein CASSDSGQGAYGYTF.